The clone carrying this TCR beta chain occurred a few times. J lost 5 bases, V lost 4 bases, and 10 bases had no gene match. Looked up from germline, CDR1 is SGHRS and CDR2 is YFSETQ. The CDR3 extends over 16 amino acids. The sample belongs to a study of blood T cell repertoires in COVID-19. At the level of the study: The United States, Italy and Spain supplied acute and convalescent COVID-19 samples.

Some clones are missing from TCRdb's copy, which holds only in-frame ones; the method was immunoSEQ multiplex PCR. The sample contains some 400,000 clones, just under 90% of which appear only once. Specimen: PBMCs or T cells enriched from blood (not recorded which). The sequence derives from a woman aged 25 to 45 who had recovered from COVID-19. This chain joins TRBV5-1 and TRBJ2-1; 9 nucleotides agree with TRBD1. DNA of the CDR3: TGCGCCAGCAGCGCGGGACAGGGAGCGTCGGACAATGAGCAGTTCTTC. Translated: CASSAGQGASDNEQFF.